The clone carrying this T cell receptor beta chain was recorded only once. Sequencing used immunoSEQ multiplex PCR; TCRdb keeps in-frame clones, though not all of them. The sample shows over 200,000 clones, 85% to 90% of them seen only once. The entry originates in a study of blood T cell repertoires in COVID-19. Study as a whole: The cDNA or gDNA used as material had been derived from T cells, B-cell-depleted T cells, or PBMCs.

CDR1 and CDR2 (germline): SGDLS, YYNGEE. After removal of 0 bases from V and 1 base from J, the junction contained 3 bases not matched to a gene. This CDR3 has 17 amino acids. Material for sequencing was PBMCs or T cells enriched from blood (not recorded which). The rearrangement joins TRBV9 to TRBJ2-5, with 13 bases identical to TRBD2. This receptor was taken from a man aged 18 to 29 who had recovered from COVID-19. In DNA, the CDR3 is TGTGCCAGCAGCGTAGGACTAGCGGGGGGACCCCAAGAGACCCAGTACTTC. This gives the protein CASSVGLAGGPQETQYF. Supplemented by reference TRBV9 and TRBJ2-5, the full variable domain reads DSGVTQTPKHLITATGQRVTLRCSPRSGDLSVYWYQQSLDQGLQFLIQYYNGEERAKGNILERFSAQQFPDLHSELNLSSLELGDSALYFCASSVGLAGGPQETQYFGPGTRLLVL.